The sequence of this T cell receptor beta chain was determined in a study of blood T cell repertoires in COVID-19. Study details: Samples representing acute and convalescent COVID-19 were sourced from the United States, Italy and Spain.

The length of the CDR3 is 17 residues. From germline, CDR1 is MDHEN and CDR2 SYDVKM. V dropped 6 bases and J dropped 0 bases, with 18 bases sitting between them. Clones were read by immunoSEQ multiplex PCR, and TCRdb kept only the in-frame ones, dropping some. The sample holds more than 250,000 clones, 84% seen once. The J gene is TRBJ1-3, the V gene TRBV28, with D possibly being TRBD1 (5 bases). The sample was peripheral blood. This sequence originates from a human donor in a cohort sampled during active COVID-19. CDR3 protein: CASRPSGGPGSGNTIYF. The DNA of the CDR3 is TGTGCCAGCAGACCCTCGGGGGGTCCCGGCTCTGGAAACACCATATATTTT.